These 25 T cell receptor beta chains share one sample of origin, sequenced in a study of STAT5B mutations in CD4+ large granular lymphocyte leukemia. Repertoires were generated with immunoSEQ multiplex PCR, while TCRdb's copy carries only in-frame clones and drops some. Altogether roughly 23,000 clones are present, around 76% being singletons, with the ten largest covering about 0.42%. Material: CD4+ T cells from blood buffy coats. The receptors shown here come from a human donor in good health.

The V call is TRBV19, the J call TRBJ2-7; D tentatively fits TRBD1 or TRBD2 (5 bases each). Trimming removed 6 bases from V and 6 bases from J, with 12 bases in between. CDR3 size: 12 residues. Germline V gene sequence: CDR1 LNHDA, CDR2 SQIVND (reference sequence). CDR3 region: CASRLGTGEQYF. CDR3 in DNA: TGTGCCAGTAGATTAGGGACGGGCGAGCAGTACTTC.

The gene calls are TRBV29-1 and TRBJ2-5; 15 nucleotides align to TRBD2. The CDR3 is 19 residues long. V was clipped by 5 bases and J by 4 bases; unmatched bases: 17. The germline V gene encodes CDR1 SQVTM and CDR2 ANQGSEA. CDR3: CSVIRPGLAGGGSAETQYF. Written as DNA, the CDR3 is TGCAGCGTTATTCGCCCGGGACTAGCGGGAGGCGGGAGCGCAGAGACCCAGTACTTC.

V usage is TRBV27 and J usage is TRBJ2-7; 7 bases match TRBD2. The V gene end was trimmed by 6 bases and the J gene end by 4 bases; junction bases not matched to a gene: 9. The germline V gene encodes CDR1 MNHEY and CDR2 SMNVEV (reference sequence). The CDR3 length is 14 residues. In nucleotides, the CDR3 is TGTGCCAGCAGCCAGAGCGGGAATCGGTACGAGCAGTACTTC. This translates into CASSQSGNRYEQYF.

CDR3 region: CASSIFSGAVTGELFF. The DNA of the CDR3 is TGTGCCAGTAGTATATTTTCCGGCGCCGTCACCGGGGAGCTGTTTTTT. This chain connects TRBV19 to TRBJ2-2; no firm D call. The CDR3 sequence is 16 residues long. Germline V gene sequence: CDR1 LNHDA, CDR2 SQIVND (reference sequence). V was pared by 2 bases and J by 4 bases, with 14 bases between.

The chain joins TRBV6-4 to TRBJ2-2; no clear D. Trimming removed 2 bases at V and 4 bases at J, with 2 bases between. Germline values: CDR1 MRHNA, CDR2 SNTAGT. This CDR3 is built from 12 residues. The CDR3 DNA is TGTGCCAGCAGTGACCTCACCGGGGAGCTGTTTTTT. Encoded protein: CASSDLTGELFF.

This clone appeared a single time. The genes are TRBV4-3 and TRBJ2-1, with 9 bases identical to TRBD1. Germline V gene lookup returns CDR1 LGHNA and CDR2 YSLEER. The CDR3 extends over 19 amino acids. V was pared by 4 bases and J by 1 base, with 14 bases of the junction left unmatched. The CDR3: CASSRLGPGTGRSYNEQFF. The CDR3 bases are TGCGCCAGCAGCCGCCTTGGTCCCGGGACAGGGAGATCCTACAATGAGCAGTTCTTC.

The chain recombines TRBV5-1 with TRBJ2-7, with 11 positions matching TRBD1. Germline V gene data show CDR1 as SGHRS and CDR2 as YFSETQ. Trimming took 1 base from V and 4 from J; bases not matched to a gene: 7. The CDR3 runs 16 residues. The chain's CDR3 is CASSLTIGQGAYEQYF. As DNA, the CDR3 is TGCGCCAGCAGCTTGACCATCGGACAGGGGGCTTACGAGCAGTACTTC.

The J gene is TRBJ2-7, the V gene TRBV7-2, with D hard to call. From germline, CDR1 is SGHTA and CDR2 FQGNSA. The CDR3 is 14 amino acids. V was cut by 3 bases and J by 2 bases, with 11 bases left in between. The CDR3, as DNA: TGTGCCAGCAGCTTGGTTGGCGGTCCCTACGAGCAGTACTTC. Translation gives CASSLVGGPYEQYF.

The rearrangement links TRBV2 to TRBJ2-2, with D unresolved. The CDR3 consists of 14 residues. Trimming cost V 4 bases and J 0 bases, with 6 bases left between them. From germline, CDR1 is SNHLY and CDR2 FYNNEI. The CDR3: CASSVQPNTGELFF. CDR3 in DNA: TGTGCCAGCAGTGTACAGCCGAACACCGGGGAGCTGTTTTTT.

V gene TRBV29-1 combines with J gene TRBJ2-6; D is unresolved. V was cut by 3 bases and J by 4 bases, with 7 bases left in between. The CDR3 has 13 amino acids. Per germline, CDR1 SQVTM and CDR2 ANQGSEA. Here the CDR3 DNA reads TGCAGCGTTGATACAGCCGGGGCCAACGTCCTGACTTTC. Translated: CSVDTAGANVLTF.

This clone was observed a few times. The V and J genes are TRBV30 and TRBJ1-4, with a possible D match to TRBD1 (6 bases). V lost 5 bases and J lost 4, with 11 bases in between. CDR3 length: 13 residues. Germline V gene sequence: CDR1 GTSNPN, CDR2 SVGIG (reference sequence). For the CDR3, the DNA is TGTGCCTGGTGTAACAGGGATAATGAAAAACTGTTTTTT. Amino acids: CAWCNRDNEKLFF.

The chain has TRBV1 and TRBJ2-7; TRBD2, as called in the table, went unchecked against the DNA. TRBV1 is an annotated pseudogene. The CDR3 loop spans 16 amino acids. CDR3 amino acids: CTRPGEGLWNSYEQYF. Written as DNA, the CDR3 is TGCACCCGCCCAGGGGAGGGACTATGGAACTCCTACGAGCAGTACTTC.

The chain recombines TRBV7-8 with TRBJ2-5; the match to TRBD2 covers 11 bases. Germline-derived CDR1 and CDR2 are SGHVS and FQNEAQ. Trimming cost V 1 base and J 5 bases; bases outside gene matches: 6. The CDR3 covers 16 residues. In DNA, the CDR3 is TGTGCCAGCAGCTTAGTACTAGCGGGAGTTTATGAGACCCAGTACTTC. Amino acid sequence: CASSLVLAGVYETQYF.

The chain has TRBV29-1 and TRBJ2-1; possibly TRBD1 for D (5 bases). Germline V gene sequence: CDR1 SQVTM, CDR2 ANQGSEA. V shed 4 bases and J shed 6 bases, with 7 bases lying between them. The CDR3 consists of 11 residues. The CDR3 is CSVGQSNEQFF. The DNA for the CDR3 is TGCAGCGTTGGACAGTCCAATGAGCAGTTCTTC.

This clone was picked up a small number of times. J is TRBJ1-3 and V is TRBV5-5; no firm D call. The CDR3 covers 14 residues. The germline V gene encodes CDR1 SGHKS and CDR2 YYEKEE (reference sequence). With 4 bases removed from V and 0 bases from J, the gap between germline ends came to 8 bases. Written as DNA, the CDR3 is TGTGCCAGCAGCCCTGATTTCTCTGGAAACACCATATATTTT. It codes for CASSPDFSGNTIYF.

V and J are TRBV2 and TRBJ2-7; D unresolved. Germline V CDR1 and CDR2: SNHLY, FYNNEI. The CDR3 spans 12 residues. The germline V and J ends were trimmed by 10 bases and 6 bases, with 16 bases remaining between them. CDR3 sequence (DNA): TGTGCCACCACGAGACCCCGGGCCGAGCAGTACTTC. Residues: CATTRPRAEQYF. Variable domain in full (rest from reference TRBV2 and TRBJ2-7): EPEVTQTPSHQVTQMGQEVILRCVPISNHLYFYWYRQILGQKVEFLVSFYNNEISEKSEIFDDQFSVERPDGSNFTLKIRSTKLEDSAMYFCATTRPRAEQYFGPGTRLTVT.

The V call is TRBV18, the J call TRBJ1-3; TRBD1 matches 9 bases. The germline CDR1 and CDR2 sequences are KGHSH and LQKENI. The CDR3 is 18 residues long. V was clipped by 5 bases and J by 1 base; unmatched bases: 12. The CDR3 is CASSAGTGFTLSGNTIYF. DNA for the CDR3: TGTGCCAGCTCAGCCGGGACAGGGTTCACGTTGTCTGGAAACACCATATATTTT.

The chain carries TRBV5-4 and TRBJ2-1; TRBD1 agrees at 7 bases. Germline values: CDR1 SGHNT, CDR2 YYREEE (reference sequence). After removal of 3 bases from V and 7 bases from J, the junction contained 7 bases not matched to a gene. The CDR3 contains 14 residues. CDR3 in DNA: TGTGCCAGCAGCTGGACGACAGGGAATAATGAGCAGTTCTTC. Translating it yields CASSWTTGNNEQFF.

The chain carries TRBV7-2 and TRBJ2-3; 9 nucleotides agree with TRBD2. This CDR3 is 16 amino acids long. The junction had 18 bases not matched to a gene; V was cut back by 10 bases and J by 7 bases. In germline, CDR1 is SGHTA, CDR2 FQGNSA. The CDR3 nucleotides read TGTGCCACCACCACCTGGGCTAGCGGGGAAGGGTATACGCAGTATTTT. As protein: CATTTWASGEGYTQYF. Full variable domain (remainder filled in from reference TRBV7-2 and TRBJ2-3): GAGVSQSPSNKVTEKGKDVELRCDPISGHTALYWYRQSLGQGLEFLIYFQGNSAPDKSGLPSDRFSAERTGGSVSTLTIQRTQQEDSAVYLCATTTWASGEGYTQYFGPGTRLTVL.

V usage is TRBV7-2 and J usage is TRBJ1-3; D is perhaps TRBD1 (5 bases). This CDR3 comprises 14 residues. Deletions cut 0 bases from V and 7 bases from J, with 10 bases between. Germline CDR1 reads SGHTA; CDR2 reads FQGNSA. The CDR3 protein is CASSLAAGINTIYF. For the CDR3, the DNA is TGTGCCAGCAGCTTAGCAGCAGGGATCAACACCATATATTTT.

The chain couples TRBV29-1 to TRBJ2-7; TRBD1 matches at 8 bases. V dropped 4 bases and J dropped 5; count of bases not matched to a gene: 7. The germline CDR1 and CDR2 sequences are SQVTM and ANQGSEA. This CDR3 region has 13 residues. The CDR3 region has the DNA TGCAGCGTTGGGGCAGGGGGCCTTGACGAGCAGTACTTC. Translation: CSVGAGGLDEQYF.

J is TRBJ2-3 and V is TRBV27, with 9 bases that match TRBD2. With 0 bases clipped from V and 4 bases from J, the junction kept 11 bases outside the gene matches. This CDR3 region has 18 residues. CDR1 is MNHEY and CDR2 is SMNVEV in the germline V gene (reference sequence). This chain's CDR3 is CASSLSILAGSKSDTQYF. The CDR3 region has the DNA TGTGCCAGCAGTTTATCGATCCTAGCGGGATCAAAGTCAGATACGCAGTATTTT.

The chain joins TRBV5-4 to TRBJ1-1, with unresolved D. CDR3 length: 14 amino acids. V shed 2 bases and J shed 4 bases, with 12 bases lying between them. CDR1 and CDR2 (germline): SGHNT, YYREEE (reference sequence). The CDR3 reads CASSLAGWGTEAFF. CDR3 nucleotide sequence: TGTGCCAGCAGCTTAGCGGGCTGGGGCACTGAAGCTTTCTTT.

The chain employs TRBV6-1 and TRBJ2-2; D might be TRBD2 (6 bases). The CDR3 is made up of 15 amino acids. Between the trimmed V and J ends, which lost 7 bases and 7 bases, there was a span of 19 bases. CDR1 and CDR2 from the germline V gene are MNHNS and SASEGT. The CDR3 DNA follows: TGTGCCAGCACTCCCGTACTAGCTTGGTACGGGGAGCTGTTTTTT. Translation: CASTPVLAWYGELFF.

This clone was counted between two and nine times. The V call is TRBV5-1, the J call TRBJ1-1; weak D call: TRBD1 (5 bases). This CDR3 is built from 14 residues. CDR1 SGHRS and CDR2 YFSETQ come from the germline V gene. Trimming shortened V by 6 bases and J by 1 base, and 13 bases separated the two germline ends. CDR3 DNA: TGCGCCAGCAACTCACGGGGGACGAACACTGAAGCTTTCTTT. Its protein product is CASNSRGTNTEAFF. The full variable domain, with the rest looked up from reference TRBV5-1 and TRBJ1-1, is KAGVTQTPRYLIKTRGQQVTLSCSPISGHRSVSWYQQTPGQGLQFLFEYFSETQRNKGNFPGRFSGRQFSNSRSEMNVSTLELGDSALYLCASNSRGTNTEAFFGQGTRLTVV.